This entry is about one T cell receptor (beta chain). Its target is not known. The source of the sample is a study of Ad26.COV2.S vaccination and SARS-CoV-2 variants. Across the whole study: Of the COV1001 trial arms, the Ad26.COV2.S arm included the donor. Each vaccinee took Ad26.COV2.S intramuscularly, once or twice 56 days apart.

Study results and limitations: Overall T cell responses may have been underestimated by the analyses of TCR breadth and depth.

Treatment indicated: some 20 received Ad26.COV2.S at low or high dose, single or two shots; 5 received placebo; per-sample allocation not given. Samples analyzed were those drawn on day 63 after the first vaccine or placebo injection. TCRdb's table, derived via immunoSEQ multiplex PCR, lists solely in-frame clones and lacks some. The sample consists of hundreds of thousands of clones, 89% of them appearing once. This CDR3 comprises 14 residues. Germline CDR1 is SQVTM and CDR2 is ANQGSEA. Trimming removed 4 bases at V and 1 base at J, with 13 bases between. V and J are TRBV29-1 and TRBJ2-5, with a weak D call TRBD2 (5 bases). This specimen consisted of peripheral blood, obtained in a trial of Ad26.COV2.S vaccine versus placebo. This sequence originates from a person between 18 and 59 years old who received the Ad26.COV2.S COVID-19 vaccine or a placebo. CDR3 bases: TGCAGCGTTGGGTGGGGAGCGCCCCAAGAGACCCAGTACTTC. Protein sequence: CSVGWGAPQETQYF.